This entry features one T cell receptor beta chain sequence. This sample is drawn from a study of control samples from healthy donors and cancer patients. Trimming took 1 base from V and 2 from J, leaving 11 bases between them. The length of the CDR3 is 15 residues. Germline V CDR1 and CDR2: MDHEN, SYDVKM. Sequenced by immunoSEQ multiplex PCR; TCRdb stores in-frame clones only, minus some. The specimen's table records around 190,000 clones. The rearrangement joins TRBV28 to TRBJ2-5; possibly TRBD1 for D (6 bases). This TCR was sampled from a young woman in good health. The sequencing input was blood. CDR3 amino acids: CASSLSTGSQETQYF. The CDR3 DNA is TGTGCCAGCAGTTTATCGACAGGAAGTCAAGAGACCCAGTACTTC.